The 12 T cell receptor beta chains in this list originate from one sample, sequenced in a study of cytomegalovirus exposure and HLA in healthy donors. 60 Vbeta and 13 Jbeta primers were used in PCR. Sequencing was performed with immunoSEQ multiplex PCR; in TCRdb, only in-frame clones are kept and a portion is missing. The data hold roughly 140,000 clones, with 80% observed a single time. The sample was PBMCs. Source of these receptors: a male donor in good health and CMV-seronegative.

The CDR3 reads CATSRAGGADTQYF. The CDR3, as DNA: TGTGCCACCAGCAGAGCGGGAGGGGCAGATACGCAGTATTTT. The rearrangement links TRBV15 to TRBJ2-3, with TRBD2 identical over 8 bases. Germline values: CDR1 LNHNV, CDR2 YYDKDF (reference sequence). After removal of 1 base from V and 4 bases from J, the junction contained 1 base not matched to a gene. CDR3 length: 14 residues.

This clone was detected only a few times. The rearrangement uses TRBV7-9 and TRBJ1-3, with D unclear. The ends were cut back, 2 bases at V and 4 bases at J, with 9 bases in the middle. Germline V lookup: CDR1 SEHNR, CDR2 FQNEAQ (reference sequence). The CDR3 has 14 residues. DNA for the CDR3: TGTGCCAGCAGCTTACAATCTATCGGAAACACCATATATTTT. Amino acid sequence: CASSLQSIGNTIYF.

The V and J genes are TRBV9 and TRBJ2-3; TRBD2 is a possible D gene (7 bases). V dropped 4 bases and J dropped 1 base, with 16 bases sitting between them. The CDR3 loop spans 16 amino acids. CDR1 is SGDLS and CDR2 is YYNGEE in the germline V gene. The CDR3 here is CASSRASGGRTDTQYF. The CDR3 bases are TGTGCCAGCAGCCGCGCGTCGGGGGGCCGCACAGATACGCAGTATTTT.

The rearrangement links TRBV2 to TRBJ1-1, with 10 bases fitting TRBD1. The CDR3 loop spans 14 amino acids. Per the germline V gene, CDR1 is SNHLY and CDR2 is FYNNEI. J was trimmed by 5 bases and V by 8 bases; bases with no gene match: 8. CDR3 sequence reads: CASHRQGARTEAFF. In DNA, the CDR3 is TGTGCCAGCCATAGACAGGGGGCGCGAACTGAAGCTTTCTTT.

The rearrangement links TRBV28 to TRBJ1-1; 7 bases match TRBD1. This CDR3 comprises 17 residues. Germline CDR1 MDHEN, CDR2 SYDVKM. V lost 5 bases, J lost 0 bases, and 12 bases stayed unmatched. CDR3 region: CASSILPGGRLNTEAFF. The CDR3 DNA sequence: TGTGCCAGCAGTATTCTGCCAGGGGGACGGCTGAACACTGAAGCTTTCTTT.

This sequence joins TRBV9 and TRBJ1-2, with a tentative D call TRBD1 (5 bases). The V end lost 3 bases, the J end lost 4 bases, and 16 bases lay between the germline ends. This CDR3 is built from 15 residues. Germline CDR1 reads SGDLS; CDR2 reads YYNGEE. In DNA form, the CDR3 reads TGTGCCAGCAGCGCCCCGGACGTGGGGCCCTATGGCTACACCTTC. Translation: CASSAPDVGPYGYTF.

This clone was seen just once. J is TRBJ1-1 and V is TRBV9; 7 nucleotides align to TRBD1. There are 16 residues in the CDR3. V shed 0 bases and J 0 bases; nucleotides not matched to a gene: 5. CDR1 and CDR2 from the germline V gene are SGDLS and YYNGEE. The CDR3 is CASSVGSGGLNTEAFF. DNA of the CDR3: TGTGCCAGCAGCGTAGGTTCAGGGGGGTTGAACACTGAAGCTTTCTTT.

J is TRBJ1-5 and V is TRBV29-1; a possible D gene is TRBD1 (5 bases). Germline values: CDR1 SQVTM, CDR2 ANQGSEA. This CDR3 is built from 12 residues. V dropped 6 bases and J dropped 5 bases, with 11 bases sitting between them. The CDR3 nucleotides are TGCAGCGTGCGACAAGGGGATCAGCCCCAGCATTTT. Encoded protein: CSVRQGDQPQHF.

The chain has TRBV7-3 and TRBJ2-3; 9 positions match TRBD2. Looked up from germline, CDR1 is SGHTA and CDR2 is FQGTGA. V shed 5 bases and J 3 bases; nucleotides not matched to a gene: 6. The length of the CDR3 is 15 residues. CDR3 residues: CASSLTGLATDTQYF. The CDR3 DNA follows: TGTGCCAGCAGCCTCACGGGACTAGCAACAGATACGCAGTATTTT. Based on the CDR3 plus reference TRBV7-3 and TRBJ2-3, the full variable domain is GAGVSQTPSNKVTEKGKYVELRCDPISGHTALYWYRQSLGQGPEFLIYFQGTGAADDSGLPNDRFFAVRPEGSVSTLKIQRTERGDSAVYLCASSLTGLATDTQYFGPGTRLTVL.

This clone was found a few times. The CDR3 loop reads CASSLSGVRLPISGNTIYF. CDR3 DNA sequence: TGTGCCAGCAGTTTAAGCGGGGTACGCCTACCCATCTCTGGAAACACCATATATTTT. The rearrangement joins TRBV28 to TRBJ1-3, with no clear D. Germline CDR1 is MDHEN and CDR2 is SYDVKM. The CDR3 covers 19 residues. Trimming removed 2 bases from V and 0 bases from J, with 20 bases in between.

This chain uses TRBV7-2 with TRBJ2-1; 8 positions match TRBD2. CDR1 SGHTA and CDR2 FQGNSA come from the germline V gene. The CDR3 is 14 residues long. V lost 5 bases and J lost 8; bases outside the gene matches: 8. For the CDR3, the DNA is TGTGCCAGCAGCCCCCCGGGACTAGGGTATGAGCAGTTCTTC. Residues: CASSPPGLGYEQFF.

This chain links TRBV10-3 with TRBJ1-1, with TRBD1 identical over 10 bases. J lost 7 bases, V lost 2 bases, and 7 bases had no gene match. Germline CDR1 ENHRY, CDR2 SYGVKD. The CDR3 is made up of 15 amino acids. The CDR3, as DNA: TGTGCCATCAGTGAGAGGGACAGGGGCGACAGTGAAGCTTTCTTT. This gives the protein CAISERDRGDSEAFF.